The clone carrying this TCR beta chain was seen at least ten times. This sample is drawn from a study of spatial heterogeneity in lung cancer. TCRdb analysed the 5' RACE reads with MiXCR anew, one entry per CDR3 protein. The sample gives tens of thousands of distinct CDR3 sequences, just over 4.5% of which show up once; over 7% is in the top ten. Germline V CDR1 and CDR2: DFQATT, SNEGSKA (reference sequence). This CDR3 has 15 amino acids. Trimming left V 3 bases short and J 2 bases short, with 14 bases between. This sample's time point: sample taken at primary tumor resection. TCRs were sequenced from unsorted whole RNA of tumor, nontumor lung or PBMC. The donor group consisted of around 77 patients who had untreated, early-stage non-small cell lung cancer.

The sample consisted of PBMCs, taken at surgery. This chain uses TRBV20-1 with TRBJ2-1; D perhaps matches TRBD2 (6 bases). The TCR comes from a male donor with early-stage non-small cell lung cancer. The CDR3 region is CSASRGKSTYNEQFF. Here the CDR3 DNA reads TGCAGTGCTAGCCGCGGGAAGTCGACCTACAATGAGCAGTTCTTC.